The next 14 T cell receptor beta chains were all read from a single sample in a study of T cell changes during pregnancy in multiple sclerosis. Generated by immunoSEQ multiplex PCR, the TCRdb table keeps only in-frame clones and is missing some. Of 50,000 to 60,000 clones in the sample, around 90% are singletons; the top ten hold about 0.24%. Sample: CD4+ T cells from peripheral blood mononuclear cells, taken in the second trimester of pregnancy. The source is a female donor with multiple sclerosis, enrolled in a pregnancy study.

This sequence joins TRBV7-9 and TRBJ2-7; possible D gene TRBD1, 7 bases. Germline values: CDR1 SEHNR, CDR2 FQNEAQ (reference sequence). The CDR3 is 14 amino acids. V was cut by 2 bases and J by 1 base, with 9 bases left in between. CDR3 in DNA: TGTGCCAGCAGCTTACAGGGGGGATCCTACGAGCAGTACTTC. It yields the protein CASSLQGGSYEQYF.

The chain combines TRBV29-1 with TRBJ1-6; 7 bases agree with TRBD1. CDR3 size: 13 residues. CDR1 and CDR2 from the germline V gene are SQVTM and ANQGSEA. With V trimmed by 6 bases and J by 6 bases, 5 bases remained unmatched. CDR3 sequence (DNA): TGCAGCGTGCGGGACAGCCTTAATTCACCCCTCCACTTT. Encoded protein: CSVRDSLNSPLHF.

This chain links TRBV6-5 with TRBJ2-5; 10 positions match TRBD1. Germline lookup yields CDR1 MNHEY and CDR2 SVGAGI. The CDR3 is 14 residues long. J gave up 9 bases and V 5 bases, and 9 bases lay outside the gene matches. As DNA, the CDR3 is TGTGCCAGCAGTGGGGAACTCGGGACAGGGGCCCAGTACTTC. This encodes CASSGELGTGAQYF.

The genes are TRBV5-1 and TRBJ2-3; TRBD1 matches at 7 bases. The V and J ends lost 0 bases and 5 bases, in that order; junction bases with no gene match: 9. Germline CDR1 reads SGHRS; CDR2 reads YFSETQ. The CDR3 consists of 16 residues. CDR3 DNA sequence: TGCGCCAGCAGCTTGGCTTTTGGGCAGGGGGTAGATACGCAGTATTTT. It specifies CASSLAFGQGVDTQYF.

This clone is a singleton in its sample. The gene calls are TRBV9 and TRBJ1-1; D unresolved. Germline CDR1 SGDLS, CDR2 YYNGEE. The CDR3 is 13 residues long. The ends were cut back, 4 bases at V and 6 bases at J, with 13 bases in the middle. The CDR3 nucleotides are TGTGCCAGCAGCTCCTCGGGAATTGCTGAAGCTTTCTTT. Amino acids: CASSSSGIAEAFF.

The chain links TRBV11-2 to TRBJ2-3, with 11 positions matching TRBD2. Germline loops: CDR1 SGHAT, CDR2 FQNNGV. V dropped 5 bases and J dropped 3; count of bases not matched to a gene: 7. This CDR3 spans 16 amino acids. DNA of the CDR3: TGTGCCAGCAGCGGAATAGCGGGGGGGAGAACAGATACGCAGTATTTT. It codes for CASSGIAGGRTDTQYF.

In its sample, this clone was seen once. The CDR3 DNA follows: TGCAGCGTTGAAGGACAGGGCACCACTAACTATGGCTACACCTTC. Encoded protein: CSVEGQGTTNYGYTF. The chain employs TRBV29-1 and TRBJ1-2, with TRBD1 matching 7 bases. The CDR3 covers 15 residues. The germline CDR1 and CDR2 sequences are SQVTM and ANQGSEA. V was clipped by 1 base and J by 0 bases; unmatched bases: 5.

This sequence joins TRBV30 and TRBJ1-4, with a possible D match to TRBD1 (5 bases). CDR1 and CDR2 from the germline V gene are GTSNPN and SVGIG (reference sequence). Trimming removed 2 bases from V and 12 bases from J, with 10 bases in between. The CDR3 length is 11 residues. The CDR3 is CAWSPRGELFF. CDR3 DNA sequence: TGTGCCTGGAGTCCCCGGGGGGAACTGTTTTTT.

The chain employs TRBV9 and TRBJ1-2; TRBD1 is a possible D gene (6 bases). Trimming shortened V by 4 bases and J by 5 bases, and 15 bases separated the two germline ends. The CDR3 spans 14 residues. Germline-derived CDR1 and CDR2 are SGDLS and YYNGEE. The CDR3, as DNA: TGTGCCAGCAGCCACGTAGGGGGGGTGTATGGCTACACCTTC. Translated: CASSHVGGVYGYTF.

This clone was seen once. This chain joins TRBV7-9 and TRBJ2-3; D perhaps matches TRBD2 (7 bases). There are 16 residues in the CDR3. V was trimmed by 2 bases and J by 3 bases, leaving 15 bases between them. Germline lookup yields CDR1 SEHNR and CDR2 FQNEAQ (reference sequence). Here the CDR3 DNA reads TGTGCCAGCAGCTTATCGGGGGGCCTGGAAACAGATACGCAGTATTTT. It is translated as CASSLSGGLETDTQYF.

This clone was detected only once. The chain has TRBV6-1 and TRBJ1-1, with a weak D call TRBD1 (5 bases). CDR1 MNHNS and CDR2 SASEGT come from the germline V gene. The V end lost 0 bases, the J end lost 6 bases, and 11 bases lay between the germline ends. CDR3 size: 14 residues. CDR3 nucleotides: TGTGCCAGCAGTGAAGCGCTTCGGGGGTCTGAAGCTTTCTTT. Its translation: CASSEALRGSEAFF.

V gene TRBV7-2 combines with J gene TRBJ1-3; a possible D gene is TRBD1 (5 bases). Germline CDR1 SGHTA, CDR2 FQGNSA. Trimming shortened V by 0 bases and J by 2 bases, and 5 bases separated the two germline ends. The CDR3 spans 14 residues. Written as DNA, the CDR3 is TGTGCCAGCAGCTTAGCAGGGGCTGGAAACACCATATATTTT. It yields the protein CASSLAGAGNTIYF.

The chain carries TRBV11-2 and TRBJ2-7, with TRBD2 matching over 10 bases. From germline, CDR1 is SGHAT and CDR2 FQNNGV. CDR3 length: 15 residues. Germline trimming cut 2 bases from V and 4 bases from J; bases unmatched to any gene: 5. This CDR3 reads CASSLILAGLYEQYF. CDR3 bases: TGTGCCAGCAGCTTAATACTAGCGGGATTGTACGAGCAGTACTTC.

The chain links TRBV18 to TRBJ2-5; no firm D call. The V end lost 4 bases, the J end lost 2 bases, and 5 bases lay between the germline ends. Germline assignment: CDR1 KGHSH and CDR2 LQKENI. The CDR3 runs to 12 residues. The CDR3 sequence is CASSQLQETQYF. In DNA, the CDR3 is TGTGCCAGCTCACAACTTCAAGAGACCCAGTACTTC.